What follows are 16 T cell receptor beta chains derived from one specimen sequenced in a study of cytomegalovirus exposure and HLA in healthy donors. Libraries were prepared by immunoSEQ multiplex PCR; TCRdb keeps only in-frame clonotypes and omits some of them. The sample has 130,000 to 150,000 clones, about nine tenths seen once. The sequenced sample consisted of PBMCs. The source of these receptors is a man between 18 and 29 years old in good health and CMV-seronegative.

V is TRBV12-1 and J is TRBJ1-2. TRBV12-1 is a pseudogene locus. The CDR3 has 15 amino acids. In DNA form, the CDR3 reads TGTGCCAGCAGCTTCTCCCCCCCCCGGGGCTATGGCTACACCTTC. Its translation: CASSFSPPRGYGYTF.

This clone was seen once. In the same sample, other DNA sequences code for this CDR3. The rearrangement uses TRBV9 and TRBJ1-1, with D possibly being TRBD1 (6 bases). CDR1 is SGDLS, CDR2 YYNGEE, per germline. Between the trimmed V and J ends, which lost 2 bases and 6 bases, there was a span of 11 bases. This CDR3 contains 13 residues. CDR3 sequence (DNA): TGTGCCAGCAGCGTGGGAGGGGGGCCTGAAGCTTTCTTT. The encoded protein is CASSVGGGPEAFF.

The rearrangement links TRBV5-1 to TRBJ2-5; 7 bases match TRBD1. Germline V CDR1 and CDR2: SGHRS, YFSETQ. This CDR3 contains 17 residues. The V segment lost 0 bases and the J segment 7 bases; nucleotides outside the gene matches: 15. CDR3 region: CASSLGLRQGPYGTQYF. In DNA, the CDR3 is TGCGCCAGCAGCTTGGGTTTGCGACAGGGCCCCTACGGGACCCAGTACTTC. Full variable domain (rest looked up from reference TRBV5-1 and TRBJ2-5): KAGVTQTPRYLIKTRGQQVTLSCSPISGHRSVSWYQQTPGQGLQFLFEYFSETQRNKGNFPGRFSGRQFSNSRSEMNVSTLELGDSALYLCASSLGLRQGPYGTQYFGPGTRLLVL.

The V call is TRBV6-1, the J call TRBJ1-4; possibly TRBD1 for D (5 bases). The CDR3 length is 11 residues. Germline loops: CDR1 MNHNS, CDR2 SASEGT. V lost 6 bases and J lost 7, with 6 bases in between. The CDR3 sequence: CASRGLEKLFF. The CDR3 DNA reads TGTGCCAGCAGGGGGCTTGAAAAACTGTTTTTT.

The V call is TRBV27, the J call TRBJ2-1, with TRBD2 matching 12 bases. V shed 2 bases and J 1 base; nucleotides not matched to a gene: 6. The CDR3 has 18 amino acids. CDR1 is MNHEY, CDR2 SMNVEV, per germline (reference sequence). As DNA, the CDR3 is TGTGCCAGCAGTTTAAACCCGACTAGCGGGAGTTCCTACAATGAGCAGTTCTTC. Residues: CASSLNPTSGSSYNEQFF.

V is TRBV5-1 and J is TRBJ1-4; unclear D gene. This CDR3 has 13 residues. Trimming took 4 bases from V and 7 from J, leaving 11 bases between them. Germline V gene sequence: CDR1 SGHRS, CDR2 YFSETQ. CDR3 loop: CASSLESGEKLFF. CDR3 DNA: TGCGCCAGCAGCCTCGAAAGCGGTGAAAAACTGTTTTTT. Full variable domain (remainder filled in from reference TRBV5-1 and TRBJ1-4): KAGVTQTPRYLIKTRGQQVTLSCSPISGHRSVSWYQQTPGQGLQFLFEYFSETQRNKGNFPGRFSGRQFSNSRSEMNVSTLELGDSALYLCASSLESGEKLFFGSGTQLSVL.

The count of this clone is one. This chain joins TRBV6-1 and TRBJ1-2; 9 nucleotides match TRBD1. V shed 5 bases, J shed 5 bases, and the junction held 6 bases outside the gene matches. Germline assignment: CDR1 MNHNS and CDR2 SASEGT. The CDR3 loop spans 14 amino acids. CDR3 coding DNA: TGTGCCAGCAGTCCTCCTGGGACAGGGTATGGCTACACCTTC. Translated: CASSPPGTGYGYTF.

This sequence joins TRBV10-2 and TRBJ2-7; 10 bases fit TRBD2. Unmatched junction bases numbered 1, after V lost 4 bases and J lost 1 base. Germline-derived CDR1 and CDR2 are WSHSY and SAAADI. This CDR3 has 14 residues. The CDR3 is CASSGTSGSYEQYV. In DNA, the CDR3 is TGCGCCAGCAGTGGGACTAGCGGATCCTACGAGCAGTACGTC.

The V gene is TRBV7-9, the J gene TRBJ1-4; a possible D gene is TRBD1 (5 bases). The CDR3 has 14 amino acids. The V gene's germline CDR1 is SEHNR and CDR2 FQNEAQ (reference sequence). Trimming pared 1 base from V and 12 bases from J, leaving 15 bases between. CDR3 sequence: CASSLEGMGIELFF. DNA of the CDR3: TGTGCCAGCAGCTTAGAGGGGATGGGTATTGAACTGTTTTTT.

The chain combines TRBV5-4 with TRBJ2-4, with TRBD1 matching 7 bases. Germline V gives CDR1 SGHNT, CDR2 YYREEE (reference sequence). V shed 4 bases and J 0 bases; nucleotides not matched to a gene: 7. The CDR3 has 16 residues. The CDR3 loop reads CASSVGTVLAKNIQYF. DNA of the CDR3: TGTGCCAGCAGCGTAGGGACAGTCCTAGCCAAAAACATTCAGTACTTC.

The chain combines TRBV12-5 with TRBJ1-2; D unresolved. In germline, CDR1 is LGHNT, CDR2 FRNRAP. V lost 0 bases and J 0 bases, leaving 11 bases between the germline ends. This CDR3 is built from 16 residues. The DNA of the CDR3 is TGTGCTAGTGGTTTGGTAGTGTCAGGCGCTAACTATGGCTACACCTTC. Translated, it gives CASGLVVSGANYGYTF.

This chain joins TRBV9 and TRBJ1-1, with 7 bases matching TRBD1. The CDR3 consists of 16 residues. Germline-derived CDR1 and CDR2 are SGDLS and YYNGEE. Trimming removed 0 bases from V and 3 bases from J; junction bases left unmatched: 8. The CDR3 bases are TGTGCCAGCAGCGTAGCGACAGGGAGTGTCGACACTGAAGCTTTCTTT. Translated: CASSVATGSVDTEAFF.

This chain joins TRBV5-1 and TRBJ1-4; no definite D call. CDR3 length: 14 residues. Germline V lookup: CDR1 SGHRS, CDR2 YFSETQ. The V and J ends lost 1 base and 6 bases respectively, with 10 bases between them. CDR3 in DNA: TGCGCCAGCAGCTTGCGCGGATCCGATGAAAAACTGTTTTTT. Translated: CASSLRGSDEKLFF.

The chain has TRBV6-6 and TRBJ2-5, with 9 bases identical to TRBD2. The CDR3 totals 14 residues. V trimming: 6 bases; J trimming: 5 bases; junction bases outside the gene matches: 7. Germline CDR1 is MNHNY and CDR2 is SVGAGI (reference sequence). DNA of the CDR3: TGTGCCAGCAGCTTGGGACTAGCAGGCGAGACCCAGTACTTC. This translates into CASSLGLAGETQYF.

The J gene is TRBJ2-2, the V gene TRBV5-6; 7 bases are shared with TRBD2. The trim removed 0 bases at V and 10 bases at J, leaving 12 bases unmatched. The CDR3 consists of 16 residues. Per the germline V gene, CDR1 is SGHDT and CDR2 is YYEEEE. CDR3 nucleotide sequence: TGTGCCAGCAGCTTGGGCCACAGGTTTGGGACTATGGAGCTGTTTTTT. It yields the protein CASSLGHRFGTMELFF.

V and J are TRBV29-1 and TRBJ2-2; D might be TRBD2 (6 bases). The CDR3 runs 13 residues. V was shortened by 7 bases and J by 4 bases, with 13 bases between the two germline ends. Germline V gene lookup returns CDR1 SQVTM and CDR2 ANQGSEA. The CDR3 region has the DNA TGCAGCGCTCGGGACTTCCCCACCGGGGAGCTGTTTTTT. This codes for CSARDFPTGELFF.